This TCR beta chain was sequenced for a study of shared clonotypes between healthy human individuals (dated by TCRdb to about 2020). Background on the whole study: Three men and a couple of women, aged 18 to 49 years, made up the cohort. For each donor, CD4 naive and CD4 memory were each run on three plates, CD8 naive on two plates, and CD8 memory on one plate. To estimate repertoire size and how much clonotypes are shared between individuals, the study performed deep sequencing of blood TCR repertoires from roughly five healthy adults. To increase sequencing depth and limit assay-specific biases, different laboratories used diverse techniques to prepare libraries and sequence TCR repertoires. Leukapheresis yielded between about 0.8 and 9.5 billion PBMCs per donor. What the research found in general, with its limitations: Around 5% of naive CD4, roughly 3.5% of naive CD8, roughly 2.4% of memory CD4, and about 0.4% of memory CD8 clonotypes were shared across a few donors. Sampling was restricted to blood, and TCR repertoires in tissue are likely to differ from TCR repertoires in blood. Larger estimated clonotype richness was generally found for naive subsets than for memory subsets. Based on pairwise subsampling, the degree of clonotype sharing among donors was expected to be affected by sequencing depth. Compared with non-shared clonotypes, the clonotypes found in all four sorted-subset donors had higher generation probabilities. Because the study included a small number of donors, the genetic and exposure-history diversity represented was limited. Rarefaction of sorted-subset datasets indicated incomplete sequencing despite the large sequencing depth.

Using the deep immunoSEQ assay, TCR CDR3 regions were amplified from genomic DNA by multiplex PCR. Extracted genomic DNA from each cell subset was spread evenly across all wells of several immunoSEQ 96-well plates, with each plate serving as a replicate. For sorted subsets, about 200 ng genomic DNA, equal to 30,000 to 35,000 T cell genomes, was loaded into each replicate PCR. Purified libraries were measured with a Qubit 3.0 fluorometer, size-checked on a Bioanalyzer 2100, and measured again with the KAPA Library Quantification kit. Every immunoSEQ 96-well plate was sequenced on a dedicated single-read 150-cycle Illumina NextSeq 550 flow cell. The paper's processing steps were these. Because the immunoSEQ output held only junctional sequences and lacked quality scores, the filtering could not match the filtering applied to full-length reads. Sequences were annotated with PyIR, a Python wrapper for IgBLAST v1.9, using IMGT germline references to assign V/J genes and CDR3. Reads with weak V/J assignments (E-value above 1e-6), missing CDR3, stop codons, out-of-frame junctions, or ambiguous translated residues were removed. V3J clonotypes were defined by identical inferred V gene, J gene, and CDR3 amino acid sequence. Percentage overlap between repertoires was calculated by dividing the number of shared unique clonotypes by the size of the smaller repertoire. Repertoire richness was assessed with RTK rarefaction, the Chao1 estimator, and Recon v2.1 estimates of unobserved clonotypes. Generation probabilities were computed with OLGA for all TCRbeta clonotypes obtained by the gDNA method from several donors. In its TCRdb copy, this immuneACCESS table keeps in-frame sequences only and misses some clones. Where compared with another copy, unresolved V genes explain less than half of these, and the others have no known cause. For V, J and clone size, that table is used; D and trimming come from the DNA. The sample table shows some 1,900,000 clones, and about 95% are seen once. The top ten hold more than 0.9% of the sample.

CD8 naive samples were CD45RO-negative cells positively selected for CCR7, giving a CD45RA+CCR7+ population that excluded TemRA cells. Donors were healthy HIV-negative adults with no recently reported acute infections or vaccinations. Every donor was a Caucasian adult residing in Nashville, Tennessee, USA. After blood collection by leukapheresis, PBMCs were isolated using Ficoll-Histopaque density gradient centrifugation and then cryopreserved in the vapor phase of liquid nitrogen. Analytical flow cytometry was used to check the purity and quantity of each magnetically sorted T cell population. From each sorted fraction, genomic DNA was isolated and quantified by UV absorbance on a Nanodrop 2000c. V sheds 0 bases and J sheds 0 bases, leaving 5 bases between their ends. CDR1 and CDR2, looked up from the germline V gene, are SQVTM and ANQGSEA. The CDR3 runs 13 amino acids, cysteine and phenylalanine included. The retained sequence is limited to the CDR3, 39 bases, with the frame set at the first base.

For this clone: There is no known antigen for this receptor. No quality values exist for individual bases; no much larger clone is one base distant. The sample contains more than one DNA sequence encoding this CDR3.

The sample was naive CD8+ T cells sorted from blood. The cell subset or site label for this specimen denotes: CD45RA+CCR7+. The receptor chain draws on TRBV29-1 and TRBJ1-1, with no confident D gene call. The clonotype comes from a man in his late teens or twenties in good health. The nucleotide sequence is given as TGCAGCGTTGAAGATCGTTTGAACACTGAAGCTTTCTTT. This encodes CSVEDRLNTEAFF.